This passage covers 16 T cell receptor beta chains from one sample sequenced in a study of blood T cells in healthy people across ages. PCR was performed a second time for about 6 to 12 cycles using a sample-barcoded 5' primer and a J-beta primer mix. MiXCR, run by TCRdb on the 5' RACE reads, gives a single entry per CDR3 protein. The repertoire consists of around 1,000,000 distinct CDR3 sequences, with approximately 25% occurring once and the leading ten covering 0.65% to 0.75%. These data were likewise used in another study, on T cells of mothers and their children.

Material: blood. These receptors came from a girl aged 2-10 years in good health.

In its sample, this clonotype was seen a few times. The V gene is TRBV15, the J gene TRBJ1-4; TRBD1 aligns across 7 bases. J lost 3 bases, V lost 4 bases, and 5 bases had no gene match. The germline gives CDR1 LNHNV, CDR2 YYDKDF (reference sequence). This CDR3 spans 15 amino acids. This CDR3 is CATSTTGESNEKLFF. Written as DNA, the CDR3 is TGTGCCACCAGCACTACAGGGGAATCTAATGAAAAACTGTTTTTT.

At least ten counts were recorded for this clonotype. The genes are TRBV20-1 and TRBJ2-5, with D perhaps TRBD2 (6 bases). Trimming shortened V by 1 base and J by 4 bases, and 13 bases separated the two germline ends. CDR1 is DFQATT and CDR2 is SNEGSKA in the germline V gene (reference sequence). The CDR3 is 14 amino acids. CDR3 residues: CSARGLGGGETQYF. The CDR3 DNA reads TGCAGTGCTAGAGGACTAGGTGGAGGAGAGACCCAGTACTTC.

To note about this clonotype: A junction end diverges from the germline sequence, so it may reflect a read error. The V call is TRBV9, the J call TRBJ1-2, with D unresolved. The CDR3 spans 13 residues. From germline, CDR1 is SGDLS and CDR2 YYNGEE. DNA for the CDR3: TGTGCCAGCGGCCGGACGAGTAACTATGGCTACGCCTTC. This translates into CASGRTSNYGYAF.

The rearrangement uses TRBV29-1 and TRBJ2-1; TRBD2 aligns across 9 bases. The CDR3 runs 14 residues. The V segment lost 4 bases and the J segment 6 bases; nucleotides outside the gene matches: 7. From germline, CDR1 is SQVTM and CDR2 ANQGSEA. CDR3 sequence reads: CSVVNGTSFNEQFF. CDR3 DNA sequence: TGCAGCGTTGTTAATGGGACTAGCTTCAATGAGCAGTTCTTC.

This rearrangement joins TRBV12-3 or TRBV12-4 to TRBJ2-5, with D possibly matching TRBD1 (6 bases). The ends were cut back, 3 bases at V and 3 bases at J, with 14 bases in the middle. The CDR3 covers 15 residues. The CDR3 is CASSFPDSGEETQYF. In nucleotides, the CDR3 is TGTGCCAGCAGTTTCCCGGACAGCGGTGAAGAGACCCAGTACTTC.

This clonotype occurred a few times. V gene TRBV4-1 combines with J gene TRBJ2-7; 9 bases align to TRBD2. Losses at the gene ends were 0 bases for V and 3 bases for J; bases not matched to a gene: 6. CDR3 length: 16 amino acids. CDR1 MGHRA and CDR2 YSYEKL come from the germline V gene. CDR3 nucleotide sequence: TGCGCCAGCAGCCAAGACGCGGCGACTAGCGGCTACGAGCAGTACTTC. Translation: CASSQDAATSGYEQYF.

This clonotype appeared a few times. The gene calls are TRBV5-5 and TRBJ2-5, with 7 nucleotides matching TRBD1. Germline assignment: CDR1 SGHKS and CDR2 YYEKEE (reference sequence). The length of the CDR3 is 16 residues. The V gene end was trimmed by 1 base and the J gene end by 1 base; junction bases not matched to a gene: 7. The CDR3 DNA follows: TGTGCCAGCAGCTTGCCGGTAGGACAGGCCCAAGAGACCCAGTACTTC. Its translation is CASSLPVGQAQETQYF.

The V gene is TRBV2, the J gene TRBJ2-7, with D perhaps TRBD2 (5 bases). The V gene's germline CDR1 is SNHLY and CDR2 FYNNEI. Trimming left V 3 bases short and J 3 bases short, with 12 bases between. CDR3 length equals 14 residues. In DNA, the CDR3 is TGTGCCAGCAGTGATGAGGGTTATGGCTACGAGCAGTACTTC. It specifies CASSDEGYGYEQYF.

The chain carries TRBV6-6 and TRBJ2-5; D might be TRBD1 or TRBD2, each matching 6 bases. The CDR3 extends over 13 amino acids. Trimming cost V 7 bases and J 1 base, with 10 bases left between them. Germline V gene lookup returns CDR1 MNHNY and CDR2 SVGAGI (reference sequence). CDR3 residues: CASIRGAQETQYF. The CDR3 DNA sequence: TGTGCCAGCATTAGGGGGGCCCAAGAGACCCAGTACTTC.

V gene TRBV5-1 combines with J gene TRBJ2-5; D tentatively fits TRBD1 or TRBD2 (5 bases each). The J call is uncertain, as TRBJ2-7 better fits the DNA end. Germline values: CDR1 SGHRS, CDR2 YFSETQ. CDR3 length: 14 residues. The CDR3 DNA is TGCGCCAGCAGCGGCATAAAGGGACCCTACGAGCAGTACTTC. Translated, it gives CASSGIKGPYEQYF.

This sequence joins TRBV18 and TRBJ2-6; 7 nucleotides agree with TRBD1. CDR3 length equals 19 residues. CDR1 and CDR2 (germline): KGHSH, LQKENI. J lost 2 bases, V lost 6 bases, and 16 bases had no gene match. DNA of the CDR3: TGTGCCAGCTCCGCCCTGACAGGGAACCCTTCCGCTGGGGCCAACGTCCTGACTTTC. Translation gives CASSALTGNPSAGANVLTF.

This chain uses TRBV19 with TRBJ1-4, with TRBD1 as a possible D gene (5 bases). Germline-derived CDR1 and CDR2 are LNHDA and SQIVND (reference sequence). Trimming removed 2 bases from V and 5 bases from J, with 9 bases in between. The CDR3 contains 14 residues. The CDR3 sequence is CASSIQGGNEKLFF. In nucleotides, the CDR3 is TGTGCCAGTAGTATACAGGGAGGGAATGAAAAACTGTTTTTT.

The chain has TRBV6-5 and TRBJ1-5; no firm D call. The CDR3 runs to 15 residues. Trimming took off 5 bases at V and 4 bases at J, with 15 bases between the two ends. CDR1 is MNHEY and CDR2 is SVGAGI in the germline V gene. The CDR3 protein is CASSPFATVNQPQHF. The CDR3 DNA reads as TGTGCCAGCAGTCCCTTCGCGACGGTGAATCAGCCCCAGCATTTT.

This clonotype was found a few times. The rearrangement links TRBV9 to TRBJ1-2; D uncertain. The V gene lost 4 bases and the J gene lost 3 bases, with 10 bases spanning the gap. CDR3 size: 13 residues. The germline V gene has CDR1 SGDLS and CDR2 YYNGEE. This CDR3 is CASSPDTDYGYTF. DNA for the CDR3: TGTGCCAGCAGCCCCGACACGGACTATGGCTACACCTTC. The whole variable domain, filled in from reference TRBV9 and TRBJ1-2, reads DSGVTQTPKHLITATGQRVTLRCSPRSGDLSVYWYQQSLDQGLQFLIQYYNGEERAKGNILERFSAQQFPDLHSELNLSSLELGDSALYFCASSPDTDYGYTFGSGTRLTVV.

This clonotype was recorded at least ten times. The J gene is TRBJ1-1, the V gene TRBV4-1; perhaps TRBD1 as D (6 bases). Germline CDR1 MGHRA, CDR2 YSYEKL. Trimming stripped 0 bases from V and 4 bases from J, with 6 bases between. The CDR3 length is 13 residues. The CDR3 DNA sequence: TGCGCCAGCAGCCAAGACAGGGGCACTGAAGCTTTCTTT. It codes for CASSQDRGTEAFF.

The chain recombines TRBV20-1 with TRBJ1-1, with D uncertain. V was pared by 6 bases and J by 4 bases, with 6 bases between. The CDR3 is 10 residues long. Germline CDR1 is DFQATT and CDR2 is SNEGSKA (reference sequence). The DNA for the CDR3 is TGCAGTGCCAAGTCCACTGAAGCTTTCTTT. It encodes CSAKSTEAFF.